The clone carrying this TCR beta chain was recorded a few times. Antigen unknown. The sample originates from a study of T-cell memory formation after mild COVID-19. Looking at the study overall: Largely donor-specific sequence clusters came from a couple of donors.

Study-wide findings and caveats: CD4+ clones that contracted lay mainly in CM and EM; CD8+ ones lay in EMRA. Some clones that responded were present in memory (sampled pre-infection), which suggests cross-reactive memory joined.

This CDR3 is built from 15 residues. V dropped 1 base and J dropped 4 bases, with 10 bases sitting between them. Germline CDR1 and CDR2: SGHDN and FVKESK. Employing constant-segment primers, 5'RACE generated TCR alpha and TCR beta cDNA libraries bearing sample barcodes and UMIs. TCRdb analysed the 5' RACE reads with MiXCR anew, one entry per CDR3 protein. The sample includes more than 300,000 distinct CDR3 sequences, 20% of them seen just once. The chain has TRBV14 and TRBJ2-2; D is uncertain. The sequence derives from a man younger than 35 who had mild COVID-19 (a few samples of this study predate the infection). Cell type and time point are not known. Sequenced material: PBMCs or a T cell subset sorted from them (not recorded which). CDR3 sequence: CASSQVYGTTGELFF. In DNA form, the CDR3 reads TGTGCCAGCAGCCAAGTCTATGGAACCACCGGGGAGCTGTTTTTT.